The clone carrying this TCR beta chain came up a few times. Its antigen remains unknown. Measured with immunoSEQ multiplex PCR; TCRdb has only the in-frame clones, and not every one. The table lists 350,000 to 500,000 clones, roughly nine tenths of them singletons. This sample is part of a study of Ad26.COV2.S vaccination and SARS-CoV-2 variants. Across the whole study: The trial was COV1001 and the donor's arm was Ad26.COV2.S. Donor got 5x10^10 or 1x10^11 viral particles of Ad26.COV2.S.

Broader study findings: Those who received vaccine or placebo ended up with similar non-spike TCR breadth.

Sample treatment: around 19 received Ad26.COV2.S at low or high dose, single or two shots; 5 received placebo; per-sample allocation not given. Samples analyzed were those drawn on day 63 after the first vaccine or placebo injection. Specimen: peripheral blood, collected in a trial of Ad26.COV2.S vaccine versus placebo. This clonotype was sampled from a person between 18 and 59 years old who received the Ad26.COV2.S COVID-19 vaccine or a placebo.

The CDR3 loop is CASSLSPSGSEQYF. The CDR3 DNA sequence: TGTGCCAGCAGCTTGTCCCCCTCCGGGAGCGAGCAGTACTTC. The V gene is TRBV5-5, the J gene TRBJ2-7; possibly TRBD2 for D (6 bases). From germline, CDR1 is SGHKS and CDR2 YYEKEE (reference sequence). Trimming took 1 base from V and 6 from J, leaving 14 bases between them. The CDR3 covers 14 residues.